The entry that follows covers one T cell receptor (beta chain) sequence. The antigen remains undetermined. The CDR3 runs to 11 residues. V was cut by 7 bases and J by 0 bases, with 3 bases left in between. Germline CDR1 SNHLY, CDR2 FYNNEI. Sequencing used immunoSEQ multiplex PCR; TCRdb keeps in-frame clones, though not all of them. The sample consists of tens of thousands of clones, around nine tenths of them appearing once. Repertoires were sampled repeatedly during chemoradiotherapy. This entry belongs to a study of chemoradiotherapy in HPV16-positive cancers. Looking at the study overall: Candidate HPV-specific clones and shared TCR motifs came from two HPV16-positive patients.

Study results and caveats: In HPV16-positive patients, HPV-responsive T-cell expansion tracked better recurrence-free survival. HPV-specific T cells were functionally defined from only a couple of HPV16-positive patients.

The rearrangement uses TRBV2 and TRBJ1-1; D is ambiguous. This TCR derives from a human donor with HPV-associated anogenital cancer. This specimen was blood, taken from a patient who underwent chemoradiotherapy. The CDR3 sequence: CASKMNTEAFF. CDR3 coding DNA: TGTGCCAGCAAGATGAACACTGAAGCTTTCTTT.